Listed below are T cell receptor beta chains from one sample, sequenced in a study of T cells in Graves' hyperthyroidism and ophthalmopathy. TCRdb called the multiplex PCR reads again in MiXCR, with one record for every CDR3 protein. Of around 600,000 distinct CDR3 sequences listed, about a sixth were seen once; the top ten hold roughly 3.4%. Sequenced sample: blood. These receptors all come from a woman aged 40 to 50 with Graves' ophthalmopathy. The CDR3 runs from the conserved cysteine through the conserved F or W. The order of the fields is J gene, V gene, CDR3 protein.

TRBJ2-7,TRBV2,CASHRDRKSEQYF
TRBJ2-3,TRBV27,CASSSLRTSGALTDTQYF
TRBJ2-3,TRBV2,CASSPHSVADTQYF
TRBJ2-1,TRBV2,CASSVTSGAQFF
TRBJ2-7,TRBV11-2,CASSLDLAGGTLRYEQYF
TRBJ2-7,TRBV7-9,CASSLGSVGYEQYF
TRBJ2-3,TRBV18,CASSIENTQYF
TRBJ2-2,TRBV6-1,CATLRGQGWTGELFF
TRBJ2-2,TRBV5-1,CASHQGSNTGELFF
TRBJ2-2,TRBV6-5,CASSYPPRELFF
TRBJ1-1,TRBV28,CASSYHRDAFF
TRBJ2-6,TRBV30,CAWMPGGTGVLTF
TRBJ2-1,TRBV12-3/TRBV12-4,CASSPGTSGGSYNEQFF
TRBJ1-1,TRBV6-2/TRBV6-3,CASRRIRNTEAFF
TRBJ1-3,TRBV2,CASRDRTVGNTIYF
TRBJ1-5,TRBV2,CASSSGTANQPQHF
TRBJ2-1,TRBV30,CAWSGPGLGIPYNEQFF
TRBJ1-1,TRBV11-2,CASSLGPPLTNTEAFF
TRBJ2-7,TRBV7-2,CASSVLQGGEQYF
TRBJ2-7,TRBV28,CASSLYGPGEQYF
TRBJ2-1,TRBV4-1,CACSTGGLAGFNEQFF
TRBJ2-1,TRBV2,CASSLTGDNEQFF
TRBJ2-3,TRBV5-1,CASGEQGEDTQYF
TRBJ2-7,TRBV7-2,CASSLAGGPAYEQYF
TRBJ2-2,TRBV2,CASRDGLARRSGELFF
TRBJ2-1,TRBV9,CASSETGLDTYNEQFF
TRBJ2-1,TRBV10-3,CAISEPAGNNEQFF
TRBJ2-3,TRBV6-1,CASGGPQATDTQYF
TRBJ2-6,TRBV5-1,CASTGTSGANVLTF
TRBJ2-7,TRBV12-3/TRBV12-4,CASSLTGTGNYEQYF
TRBJ1-3,TRBV7-6,CASSLGTDGNTIYF
TRBJ2-7,TRBV6-1,CASTGGLSYEQYF
TRBJ2-5,TRBV20-1,CSARGSSGGFQETQYF
TRBJ2-5,TRBV4-1,CASSQATGMRGETQYF
TRBJ1-2,TRBV30,CAWSKMGGYTF
TRBJ2-1,TRBV20-1,CSARASREVSYNEQFF
TRBJ1-1,TRBV2,CASSGWFTEAFF
TRBJ2-1,TRBV2,CASKVEGQYNEQFF
TRBJ2-5,TRBV2,CALGGEQTQYF
TRBJ1-5,TRBV7-8,CASSLAWGPNQPQHF
TRBJ2-5,TRBV5-1,CASSWGWEMEETQYF
TRBJ1-2,TRBV6-1,CASSPLRGGGNYGYTF
TRBJ1-2,TRBV28,CASSLTNGGYTF
TRBJ1-1,TRBV20-1,CSASLGLTNTEAFF
TRBJ2-1,TRBV7-6,CASSSPGTSNNEQFF
TRBJ2-5,TRBV2,CASRDPSLGETQYF
TRBJ1-4,TRBV2,CASSDRQTYNEKLFF
TRBJ1-2,TRBV7-9,CASSPSFLGYGYTF
TRBJ2-7,TRBV2,CASSPPTVYEQYF
TRBJ2-1,TRBV20-1,CSASSRGQTFEQFF
TRBJ2-2,TRBV20-1,CSARGARNTGELFF
TRBJ2-1,TRBV2,CASSELAGDYNEQFF
TRBJ2-1,TRBV20-1,CSARGPLAGSNEQFF
TRBJ1-6,TRBV28,CASSTGSANSPLHF